This T cell receptor (beta chain) was observed in a study of blood T cell repertoires in COVID-19. Study details: T cells, B-cell-depleted T cells, or PBMCs supplied cDNA or gDNA.

Germline values: CDR1 LNHDA, CDR2 SQIVND (reference sequence). V lost 6 bases to trimming and J lost 2 bases; unmatched junction nucleotides: 3. The CDR3 has 14 amino acids. In the study's own analysis: Quantification of nucleated cells was approximated via reference gene primer amplification. Sequenced by immunoSEQ multiplex PCR; TCRdb stores in-frame clones only, minus some. V and J calls and clone size follow that table, whereas D and trimming were derived from the DNA. Here the sample spans over 55,000 clones, just over 85% being singletons. The chain carries TRBV19 and TRBJ1-5; 8 bases are shared with TRBD1. Sequenced input: peripheral blood. The TCR was taken from a human donor in a cohort sampled during active COVID-19. The CDR3 DNA reads as TGTGCCAGTAGGGACAGGGCACGCAATCAGCCCCAGCATTTT. Translated, it gives CASRDRARNQPQHF. Filled out from reference TRBV19 and TRBJ1-5, the complete variable domain reads DGGITQSPKYLFRKEGQNVTLSCEQNLNHDAMYWYRQDPGQGLRLIYYSQIVNDFQKGDIAEGYSVSREKKESFPLTVTSAQKNPTAFYLCASRDRARNQPQHFGDGTRLSIL.